A selection of T cell receptor beta chains follows, all from one sample in a study of blood T cell repertoires in COVID-19. TCRdb's table, derived via immunoSEQ multiplex PCR, lists solely in-frame clones and lacks some. In the table there are some 54,000 clones, about 80% of which are singletons. The sequenced sample was peripheral blood. These receptors all come from a man aged 65-85 years with active COVID-19. Each CDR3 is given with its conserved first and last residue. Each record gives: V gene, clone size, D gene, J gene, CDR3 DNA, CDR3 protein. A D gene is named only where the DNA matches it firmly. A row's size may be missing; if present it is once, few, many or a size class.

TRBV6-6	many	TRBD1	TRBJ2-6	TGTGCCAGCAGTGCTACAGGGGGCTCTGGGGCCAACGTCCTGACTTTC	CASSATGGSGANVLTF
TRBV5-4	NA	NA	TRBJ2-3	TGTGCCAGCAGCCCGACCGGGGTCGGAGATACGCAGTATTTT	CASSPTGVGDTQYF
TRBV5-5	NA	NA	TRBJ2-2	TGTGCCAGCAGCGTAGAAGAGACAGCCACCGGGGAGCTGTTTTTT	CASSVEETATGELFF
TRBV6-2/TRBV6-3	NA	NA	TRBJ2-7	TGTGCCAGCAGCGACCCAGGGCAGAAGTCCTACGAGCAGTACTTC	CASSDPGQKSYEQYF
TRBV7-9	NA	TRBD1	TRBJ1-6	TGTGCCAGCAGCTTTGACAGGGGGAATTCACCCCTCCACTTT	CASSFDRGNSPLHF
TRBV4-3	NA	NA	TRBJ1-1	TGCGCCAGCAGCCAAGCCAGGGCCCAGATAGTGAACACTGAAGCTTTCTTT	CASSQARAQIVNTEAFF
TRBV5-1	NA	TRBD2	TRBJ2-7	TGCGCCAGCAGCGAGGGAGCCGGGACTAGTAGGCACGAGCAGTACTTC	CASSEGAGTSRHEQYF
TRBV19	NA	NA	TRBJ1-1	TGTGCCAGTAGTATAGACCCCTCAGAACCTGAAGCTTTCTTT	CASSIDPSEPEAFF
TRBV7-2	once	TRBD1	TRBJ2-2	TGTGCCAGCAACCCCCAGGGGGTAGACACCGGGGAGCTGTTTTTT	CASNPQGVDTGELFF
TRBV5-8	NA	NA	TRBJ1-1	TGTGCCAGCAGCTTTAGACTGACCTCGATGTTAATTGGAGCTTTCTTT	CASSFRLTSMLIGAFF
TRBV10-3	NA	TRBD2	TRBJ2-2	TGTGCCATCAGTGGGGAGGGCACCGGGGAGCTGTTTTTT	CAISGEGTGELFF
TRBV11-2	NA	NA	TRBJ1-1	TGTGCCAGCAGCCTCCCAGGGGCTCTCACTGAAGCTTTCTTT	CASSLPGALTEAFF
TRBV12-3/TRBV12-4	once	TRBD2	TRBJ2-7	TGTGCCAGCATCCGGGAGGGAGCCAGCGAGCAGTACTTC	CASIREGASEQYF
TRBV7-3	NA	NA	TRBJ2-1	TGTGCCAGCAGCTTGGCGCAGGGGAGTGAGCAGTTCTTC	CASSLAQGSEQFF
TRBV10-3	NA	TRBD2	TRBJ2-3	TGTGCCATCAGTAGCGGGGGGACTAGCACAGATACGCAGTATTTT	CAISSGGTSTDTQYF
TRBV7-9	NA	TRBD1	TRBJ2-7	TGTGCCAGCAGCTGGGGACAGACCTACGAGCAGTACTTC	CASSWGQTYEQYF
TRBV4-2	NA	NA	TRBJ2-3	TGTGCCAGCAGCCAAGGGGCGGGGCAGGGCACAGATACGCAGTATTTT	CASSQGAGQGTDTQYF
TRBV5-6	NA	NA	TRBJ2-2	TGTGCCAGCAGCGACCTTACAGGGAGAAACACCGGGGAGCTGTTTTTT	CASSDLTGRNTGELFF
TRBV18	NA	NA	TRBJ1-5	TGTGCCAGCTCACCAGACGGGACTTACAATCAGCCCCAGCATTTT	CASSPDGTYNQPQHF
TRBV7-8	NA	NA	TRBJ2-7	TGTGCCAGCAGCTTAGTAGGGCAGGGGATCTCCTACGAGCAGTACTTC	CASSLVGQGISYEQYF
TRBV5-1	NA	NA	TRBJ2-7	TGCGCCAGCAAACCCTTGGGGGGGCACGAGCAGTACTTC	CASKPLGGHEQYF
TRBV18	few	NA	TRBJ2-3	TGTGCCAGCTCACGTACTGCAGGAGATACGCAGTATTTT	CASSRTAGDTQYF
TRBV9	NA	TRBD2	TRBJ2-3	TGTGCCAGCAGCTCTAGGACTAGCGGGGGCCGCAGAGATACGCAGTATTTT	CASSSRTSGGRRDTQYF
TRBV7-9	NA	NA	TRBJ1-1	TGTGCCAGCAGCTTACCCTTATACAGGGCGGGCACTGAAGCTTTCTTT	CASSLPLYRAGTEAFF
TRBV19	NA	NA	TRBJ1-4	TGTGCCAGTAGTATCATCTACCAGGGTTCTGATGAAAAACTGTTTTTT	CASSIIYQGSDEKLFF
TRBV18	NA	NA	TRBJ1-1	TGTGCCAGCTCACCTGACACCTCCACTGAAGCTTTCTTT	CASSPDTSTEAFF
TRBV7-9	NA	TRBD1	TRBJ2-1	TGTGCCAGCAGCTGGGTGTACCGGGACAGGGGCGACAATGAGCAGTTCTTC	CASSWVYRDRGDNEQFF
TRBV20-1	NA	TRBD1	TRBJ2-1	TGCAGTGCCAGTAGACAGGGGGCCCATGAGCAGTTCTTC	CSASRQGAHEQFF
TRBV7-6	NA	NA	TRBJ2-2	TGTGCCAGCAGCCAGCCTTCCCGAGGGGGTACCACCGGGGAGCTGTTTTTT	CASSQPSRGGTTGELFF